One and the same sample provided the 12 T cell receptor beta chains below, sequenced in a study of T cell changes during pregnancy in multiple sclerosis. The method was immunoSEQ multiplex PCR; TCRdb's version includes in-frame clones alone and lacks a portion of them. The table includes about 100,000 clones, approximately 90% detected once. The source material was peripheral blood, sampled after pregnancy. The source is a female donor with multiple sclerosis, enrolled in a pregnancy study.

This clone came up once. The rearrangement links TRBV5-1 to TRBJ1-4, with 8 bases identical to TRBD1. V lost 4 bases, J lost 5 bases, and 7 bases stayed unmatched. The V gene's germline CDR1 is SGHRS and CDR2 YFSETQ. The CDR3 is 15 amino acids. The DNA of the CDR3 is TGCGCCAGCAGCCTCGGACAGGGCTCCAATGAAAAACTGTTTTTT. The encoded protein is CASSLGQGSNEKLFF.

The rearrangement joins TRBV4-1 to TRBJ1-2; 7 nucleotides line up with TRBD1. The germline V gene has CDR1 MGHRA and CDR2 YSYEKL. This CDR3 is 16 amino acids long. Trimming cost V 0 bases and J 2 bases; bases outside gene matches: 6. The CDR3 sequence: CASSQEQRGRNYGYTF. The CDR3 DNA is TGCGCCAGCAGCCAAGAGCAGAGGGGGCGAAACTATGGCTACACCTTC.

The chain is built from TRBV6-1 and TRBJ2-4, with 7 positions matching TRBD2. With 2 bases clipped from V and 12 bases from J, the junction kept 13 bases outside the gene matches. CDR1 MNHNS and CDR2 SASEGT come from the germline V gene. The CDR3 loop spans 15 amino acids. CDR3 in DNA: TGTGCCAGCAGTGAATTTGGAAGCGGGACGAACCCTCAGTACTTC. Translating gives CASSEFGSGTNPQYF.

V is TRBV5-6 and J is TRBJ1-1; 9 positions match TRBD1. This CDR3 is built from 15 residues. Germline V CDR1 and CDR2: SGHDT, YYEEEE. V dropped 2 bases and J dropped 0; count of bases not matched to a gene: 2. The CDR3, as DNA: TGTGCCAGCAGCTTACAGGGGGCAGTGAACACTGAAGCTTTCTTT. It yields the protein CASSLQGAVNTEAFF.

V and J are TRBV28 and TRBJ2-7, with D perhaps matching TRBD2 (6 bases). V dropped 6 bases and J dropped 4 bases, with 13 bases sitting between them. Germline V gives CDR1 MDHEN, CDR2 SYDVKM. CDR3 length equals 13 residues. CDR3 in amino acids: CASREGLRYEQYF. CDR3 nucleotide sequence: TGTGCCAGCAGGGAGGGCCTGAGGTACGAGCAGTACTTC.

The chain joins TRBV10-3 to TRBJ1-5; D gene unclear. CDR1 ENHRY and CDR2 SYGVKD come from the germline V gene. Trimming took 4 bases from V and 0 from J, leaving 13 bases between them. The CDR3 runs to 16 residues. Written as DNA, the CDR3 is TGTGCCATCAGTGCCGGCGGGGAGAGTAGCAATCAGCCCCAGCATTTT. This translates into CAISAGGESSNQPQHF.

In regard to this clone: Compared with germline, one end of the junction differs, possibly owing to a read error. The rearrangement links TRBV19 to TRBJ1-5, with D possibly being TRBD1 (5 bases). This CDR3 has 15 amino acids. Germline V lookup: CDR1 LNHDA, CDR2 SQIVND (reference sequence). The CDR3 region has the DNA TGTGCCAGTAGTCTAGATAGGGGCTACAATCAGCCCCAGCATTTT. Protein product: CASSLDRGYNQPQHF.

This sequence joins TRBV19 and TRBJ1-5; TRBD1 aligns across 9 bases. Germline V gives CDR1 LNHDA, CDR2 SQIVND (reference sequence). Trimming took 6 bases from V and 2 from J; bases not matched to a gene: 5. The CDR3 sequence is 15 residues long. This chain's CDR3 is CASSSTGGGNQPQHF. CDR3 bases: TGTGCCAGTAGCTCTACAGGGGGCGGCAATCAGCCCCAGCATTTT.

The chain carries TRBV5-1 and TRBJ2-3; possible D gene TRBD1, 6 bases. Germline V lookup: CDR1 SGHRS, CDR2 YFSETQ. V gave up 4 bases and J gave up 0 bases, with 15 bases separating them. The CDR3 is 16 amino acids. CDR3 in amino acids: CASSKGQTTSTDTQYF. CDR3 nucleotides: TGCGCCAGCAGCAAAGGACAGACAACTAGCACAGATACGCAGTATTTT.

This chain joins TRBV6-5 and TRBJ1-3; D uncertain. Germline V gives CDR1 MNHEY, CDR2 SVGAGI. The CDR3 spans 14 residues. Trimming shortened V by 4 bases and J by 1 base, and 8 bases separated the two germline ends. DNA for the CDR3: TGTGCCAGCAGTTCCGTGTCTTCTGGAAACACCATATATTTT. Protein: CASSSVSSGNTIYF.

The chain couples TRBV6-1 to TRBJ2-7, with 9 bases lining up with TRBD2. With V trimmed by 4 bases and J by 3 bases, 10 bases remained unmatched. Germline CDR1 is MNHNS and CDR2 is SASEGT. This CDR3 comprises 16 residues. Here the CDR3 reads CASSVSSGTRVYEQYF. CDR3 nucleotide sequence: TGTGCCAGCAGTGTATCTAGCGGGACCAGGGTCTACGAGCAGTACTTC.

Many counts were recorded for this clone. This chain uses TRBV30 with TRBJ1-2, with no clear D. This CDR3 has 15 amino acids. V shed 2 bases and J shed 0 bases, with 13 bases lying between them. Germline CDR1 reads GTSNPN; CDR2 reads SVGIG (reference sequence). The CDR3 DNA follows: TGTGCCTGGAGTCTTGGTGAACATGCTAACTATGGCTACACCTTC. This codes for CAWSLGEHANYGYTF.